Below, 18 T cell receptor beta chains from the same sample are listed, as sequenced in a study of response to subunit inactivated influenza vaccine. TCRdb fed the RT-PCR reads into MiXCR, producing one record per CDR3 protein. There are about 650,000 distinct CDR3 sequences in the sample; approximately 14% occur only once, and under 14% lies in the top ten. Specimen: PBMCs from blood, collected roughly 13 days after vaccination. Every receptor here comes from a man aged 50 to 60 who received an inactivated influenza vaccine.

In this sample, this clonotype turned up a few times. The chain links TRBV6-2 or TRBV6-3 to TRBJ2-5; D unresolved. V shed 10 bases and J shed 5 bases, with 14 bases lying between them. The CDR3 totals 12 residues. The germline V gene has CDR1 MNHEY and CDR2 SVGEGT. CDR3 nucleotides: TGTGCCACCAAATCTTGGAGCGAGACCCAGTACTTC. Translated, it gives CATKSWSETQYF.

The rearrangement uses TRBV5-6 and TRBJ1-6; D is unclear. This CDR3 has 12 residues. Germline V gene sequence: CDR1 SGHDT, CDR2 YYEEEE. The V gene lost 6 bases and the J gene lost 7 bases, with 8 bases spanning the gap. CDR3 residues: CASNLQNSPLHF. The CDR3 DNA reads as TGTGCCAGCAACCTTCAAAATTCACCCCTCCACTTT.

The V gene is TRBV15, the J gene TRBJ2-7; TRBD1 is a possible D gene (5 bases). The CDR3 contains 13 residues. Trimming shortened V by 3 bases and J by 3 bases, and 9 bases separated the two germline ends. Germline V gene lookup returns CDR1 LNHNV and CDR2 YYDKDF (reference sequence). As DNA, the CDR3 is TGTGCCACCAGCAGTAACCAGGGCTACGAGCAGTACTTC. Protein product: CATSSNQGYEQYF.

V usage is TRBV29-1 and J usage is TRBJ2-1; TRBD1 is a possible D gene (5 bases). Per the germline V gene, CDR1 is SQVTM and CDR2 is ANQGSEA. The CDR3 extends over 14 amino acids. Deletions cut 6 bases from V and 8 bases from J, with 20 bases between. CDR3 in DNA: TGCAGCGTGCAGCAGGGTCTTTTCCTCCATGAGCAGTTCTTC. It yields the protein CSVQQGLFLHEQFF.

This chain links TRBV28 with TRBJ2-3; 8 bases match TRBD2. The CDR3 has 17 residues. Unmatched junction bases numbered 16, after V lost 5 bases and J lost 6 bases. Germline assignment: CDR1 MDHEN and CDR2 SYDVKM. CDR3 sequence reads: CASSALLAEGERDTQYF. The DNA of the CDR3 is TGTGCCAGCAGTGCCTTACTAGCGGAGGGAGAGCGGGATACGCAGTATTTT.

V and J are TRBV20-1 and TRBJ2-7; D is ambiguous. Germline V gene data show CDR1 as DFQATT and CDR2 as SNEGSKA (reference sequence). V was shortened by 1 base and J by 2 bases, with 9 bases between the two germline ends. This CDR3 contains 13 residues. In DNA form, the CDR3 reads TGCAGTGCTAGAGCCGCGGCAGCCTACGAGCAGTACTTC. This sequence encodes CSARAAAAYEQYF.

The V gene is TRBV28, the J gene TRBJ2-1; D unclear. V shed 3 bases and J shed 5 bases, with 5 bases lying between them. CDR3 length equals 12 residues. CDR1 and CDR2 from the germline V gene are MDHEN and SYDVKM. CDR3 protein: CASSFDDNEQFF. CDR3 in DNA: TGTGCCAGCAGTTTCGATGACAATGAGCAGTTCTTC.

There are a few counts of this clonotype. V gene TRBV4-1 combines with J gene TRBJ2-5, with TRBD1 identical over 8 bases. Trimming cost V 4 bases and J 2 bases; bases outside gene matches: 6. This CDR3 has 15 amino acids. Germline CDR1 and CDR2: MGHRA and YSYEKL. The CDR3 DNA sequence: TGCGCCAGCAGCCTTCGCCGGGACAGGCAAGAGACCCAGTACTTC. Translating it yields CASSLRRDRQETQYF.

J is TRBJ2-7 and V is TRBV29-1; TRBD1 matches at 7 bases. The CDR3 runs to 12 residues. Germline CDR1 is SQVTM and CDR2 is ANQGSEA. The trim removed 7 bases at V and 2 bases at J, leaving 5 bases unmatched. CDR3 bases: TGCAGCGGAACCGGGACAGCCTACGAGCAGTACTTC. This encodes CSGTGTAYEQYF.

This chain connects TRBV11-2 to TRBJ1-1; the D gene is possibly TRBD1 (5 bases). Germline lookup yields CDR1 SGHAT and CDR2 FQNNGV. Trimming stripped 4 bases from V and 0 bases from J, with 24 bases between. The CDR3 loop spans 19 amino acids. The CDR3 reads CASSSSRGGGGPMNTEAFF. DNA of the CDR3: TGTGCCAGCAGCTCCTCGCGCGGGGGAGGAGGGCCTATGAACACTGAAGCTTTCTTT.

The chain joins TRBV20-1 to TRBJ2-5; 8 positions agree with TRBD2. V lost 2 bases, J lost 2 bases, and 4 bases stayed unmatched. CDR1 is DFQATT, CDR2 SNEGSKA, per germline (reference sequence). The CDR3 length is 14 residues. CDR3 in DNA: TGCAGTGCTAGAAAAGTAGCGGGGCAAGAGACCCAGTACTTC. As protein: CSARKVAGQETQYF.

In its sample, this clonotype was seen a few times. The CDR3: CASRSSPGYNYGYTF. DNA for the CDR3: TGTGCCAGCAGGAGCAGTCCGGGGTATAACTATGGCTACACCTTC. The genes are TRBV6-1 and TRBJ1-2; unclear D gene. With 6 bases removed from V and 1 base from J, the gap between germline ends came to 15 bases. Per germline, CDR1 MNHNS and CDR2 SASEGT. This CDR3 region has 15 residues.

This clonotype was detected ten times or more. The chain recombines TRBV29-1 with TRBJ2-5; 8 bases line up with TRBD1. Trimming cost V 2 bases and J 1 base; bases outside gene matches: 9. The CDR3 runs to 16 residues. Germline V gene lookup returns CDR1 SQVTM and CDR2 ANQGSEA. The CDR3 region has the DNA TGCAGCGTTGAAACGGTCAGGGGGCGAATCCAAGAGACCCAGTACTTC. Its protein product is CSVETVRGRIQETQYF.

This clonotype was observed a single time. The chain combines TRBV18 with TRBJ1-5; 11 nucleotides align to TRBD1. The CDR3 length is 16 residues. The junction had 2 bases not matched to a gene; V was cut back by 2 bases and J by 2 bases. The V gene's germline CDR1 is KGHSH and CDR2 LQKENI. CDR3 DNA sequence: TGTGCCAGCTCACCAGGACAGGGGGCGCGCAATCAGCCCCAGCATTTT. Its protein is CASSPGQGARNQPQHF.

This chain connects TRBV2 to TRBJ2-2; maybe TRBD1 (5 bases). The CDR3 has 14 amino acids. Trimming shortened V by 8 bases and J by 5 bases, and 15 bases separated the two germline ends. Germline CDR1 reads SNHLY; CDR2 reads FYNNEI. The CDR3 is CASSGIPGTGELFF. The CDR3, as DNA: TGTGCCAGCTCTGGCATCCCAGGGACCGGGGAGCTGTTTTTT.

A few counts support this clonotype. The chain combines TRBV11-2 with TRBJ2-5; 14 bases match TRBD2. From germline, CDR1 is SGHAT and CDR2 FQNNGV. V was clipped by 5 bases and J by 4 bases; unmatched bases: 15. The length of the CDR3 is 19 residues. The CDR3 loop reads CASSPDPRLAGGLPETQYF. CDR3 DNA sequence: TGTGCCAGCAGCCCGGACCCACGACTAGCGGGGGGGCTCCCAGAGACCCAGTACTTC.

The CDR3, as DNA: TGTGCCAGCAGCCAAGCTCAGGGGGCGACCTACGAGCAGTACTTC. Its protein is CASSQAQGATYEQYF. This rearrangement joins TRBV3-1 to TRBJ2-7; 8 nucleotides agree with TRBD1. The junction had 4 bases not matched to a gene; V was cut back by 1 base and J by 2 bases. The CDR3 has 15 residues. Germline CDR1 LGHDT, CDR2 YNNKEL (reference sequence).

This clonotype was found many times. The chain links TRBV4-1 to TRBJ2-7; 7 nucleotides match TRBD2. V dropped 1 base and J dropped 5; count of bases not matched to a gene: 8. Germline V gene sequence: CDR1 MGHRA, CDR2 YSYEKL. The CDR3 is 15 amino acids. The CDR3 nucleotides read TGCGCCAGCAGCCAAGTCTCAGCGGGGAATGACGAGCAGTACTTC. Encoded protein: CASSQVSAGNDEQYF.